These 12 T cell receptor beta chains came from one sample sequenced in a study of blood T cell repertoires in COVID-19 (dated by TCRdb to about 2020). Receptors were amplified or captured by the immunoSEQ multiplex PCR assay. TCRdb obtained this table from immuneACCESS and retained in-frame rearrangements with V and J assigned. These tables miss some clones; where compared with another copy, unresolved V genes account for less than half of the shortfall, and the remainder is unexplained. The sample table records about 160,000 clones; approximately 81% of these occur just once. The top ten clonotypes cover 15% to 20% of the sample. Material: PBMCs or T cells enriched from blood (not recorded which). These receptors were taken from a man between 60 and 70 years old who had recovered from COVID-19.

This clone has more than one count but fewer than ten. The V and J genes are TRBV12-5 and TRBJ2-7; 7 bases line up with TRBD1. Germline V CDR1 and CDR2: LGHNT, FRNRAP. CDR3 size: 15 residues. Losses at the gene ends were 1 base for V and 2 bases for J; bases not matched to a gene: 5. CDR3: CASGLGQGSTYEQYF. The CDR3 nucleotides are TGTGCTAGTGGTTTGGGACAGGGAAGCACCTACGAGCAGTACTTC.

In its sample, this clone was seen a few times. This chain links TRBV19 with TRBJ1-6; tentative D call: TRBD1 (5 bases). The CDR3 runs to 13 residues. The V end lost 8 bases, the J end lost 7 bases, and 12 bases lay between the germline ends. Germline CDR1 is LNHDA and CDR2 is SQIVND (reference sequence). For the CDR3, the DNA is TGTGCCAGTCGTGACAGCAGAAATTCACCCCTCCACTTT. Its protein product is CASRDSRNSPLHF.

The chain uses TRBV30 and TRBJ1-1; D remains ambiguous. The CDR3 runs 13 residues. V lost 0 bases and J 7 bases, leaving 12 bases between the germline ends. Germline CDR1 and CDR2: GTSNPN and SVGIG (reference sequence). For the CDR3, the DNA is TGTGCCTGGAGTGTACTACTGGAGGGTGAAGCTTTCTTT. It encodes CAWSVLLEGEAFF. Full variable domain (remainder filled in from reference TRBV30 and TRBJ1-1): SQTIHQWPATLVQPVGSPLSLECTVEGTSNPNLYWYRQAAGRGLQLLFYSVGIGQISSEVPQNLSASRPQDRQFILSSKKLLLSDSGFYLCAWSVLLEGEAFFGQGTRLTVV.

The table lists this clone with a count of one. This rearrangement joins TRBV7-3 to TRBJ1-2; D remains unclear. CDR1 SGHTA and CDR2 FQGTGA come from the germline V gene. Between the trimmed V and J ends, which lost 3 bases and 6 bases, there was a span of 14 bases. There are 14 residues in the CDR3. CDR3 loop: CASSFIGGHDGYTF. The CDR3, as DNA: TGTGCCAGCAGCTTTATTGGTGGCCACGATGGCTACACCTTC.

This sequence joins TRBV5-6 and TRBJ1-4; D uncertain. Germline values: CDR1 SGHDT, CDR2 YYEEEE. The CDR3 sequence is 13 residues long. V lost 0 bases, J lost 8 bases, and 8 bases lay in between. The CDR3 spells CASSLGSGEKLFF. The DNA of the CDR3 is TGTGCCAGCAGCTTGGGCTCGGGAGAAAAACTGTTTTTT.

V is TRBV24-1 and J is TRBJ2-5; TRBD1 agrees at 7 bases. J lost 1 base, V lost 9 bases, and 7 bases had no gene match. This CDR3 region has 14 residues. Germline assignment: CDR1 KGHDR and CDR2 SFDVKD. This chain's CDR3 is CATGPRGTQETQYF. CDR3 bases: TGTGCCACCGGACCCAGGGGGACCCAAGAGACCCAGTACTTC.

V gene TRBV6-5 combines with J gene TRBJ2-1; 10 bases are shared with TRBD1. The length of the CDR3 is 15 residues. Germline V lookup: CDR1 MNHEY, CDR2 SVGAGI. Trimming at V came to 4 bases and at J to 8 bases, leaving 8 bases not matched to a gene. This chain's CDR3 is CASSSPGTGVYEQFF. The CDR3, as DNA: TGTGCCAGCAGTTCCCCCGGGACAGGGGTCTATGAGCAGTTCTTC.

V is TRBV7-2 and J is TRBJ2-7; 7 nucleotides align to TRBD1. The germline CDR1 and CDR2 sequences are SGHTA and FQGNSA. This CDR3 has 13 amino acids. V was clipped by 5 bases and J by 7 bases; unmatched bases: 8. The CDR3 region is CASSVGTASEQYF. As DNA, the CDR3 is TGTGCCAGCAGCGTTGGGACAGCATCTGAGCAGTACTTC. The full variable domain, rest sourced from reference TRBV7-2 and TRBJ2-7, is GAGVSQSPSNKVTEKGKDVELRCDPISGHTALYWYRQSLGQGLEFLIYFQGNSAPDKSGLPSDRFSAERTGGSVSTLTIQRTQQEDSAVYLCASSVGTASEQYFGPGTRLTVT.

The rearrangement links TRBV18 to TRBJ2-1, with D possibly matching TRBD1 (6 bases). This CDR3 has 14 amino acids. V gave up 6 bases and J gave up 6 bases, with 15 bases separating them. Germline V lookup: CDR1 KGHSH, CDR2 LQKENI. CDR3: CASSPKQGSNEQFF. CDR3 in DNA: TGTGCCAGCTCCCCAAAACAGGGAAGCAATGAGCAGTTCTTC.

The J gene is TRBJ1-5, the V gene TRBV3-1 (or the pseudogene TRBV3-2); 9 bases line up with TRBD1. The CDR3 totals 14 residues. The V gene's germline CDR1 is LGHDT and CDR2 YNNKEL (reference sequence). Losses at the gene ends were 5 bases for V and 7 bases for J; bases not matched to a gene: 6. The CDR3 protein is CASSLGQGWQPQHF. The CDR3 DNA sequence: TGTGCCAGCAGCTTGGGACAGGGTTGGCAGCCCCAGCATTTT.

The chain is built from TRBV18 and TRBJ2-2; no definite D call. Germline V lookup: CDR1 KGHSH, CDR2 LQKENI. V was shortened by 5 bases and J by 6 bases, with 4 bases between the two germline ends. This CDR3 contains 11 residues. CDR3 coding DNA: TGTGCCAGCTCAAGCGCCGGGGAGCTGTTTTTT. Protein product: CASSSAGELFF. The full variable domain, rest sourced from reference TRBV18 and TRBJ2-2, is NAGVMQNPRHLVRRRGQEARLRCSPMKGHSHVYWYRQLPEEGLKFMVYLQKENIIDESGMPKERFSAEFPKEGPSILRIQQVVRGDSAAYFCASSSAGELFFGEGSRLTVL.

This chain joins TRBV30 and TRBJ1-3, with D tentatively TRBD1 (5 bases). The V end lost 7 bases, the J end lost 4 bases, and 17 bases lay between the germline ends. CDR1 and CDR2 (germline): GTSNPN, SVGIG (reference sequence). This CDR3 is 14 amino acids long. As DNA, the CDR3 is TGTGCCTTCGCAAGGGGATTAATGGGAAACACCATATATTTT. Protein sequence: CAFARGLMGNTIYF.